These 14 T cell receptor beta chains came from one sample sequenced in a study of T cell repertoires in cytomegalovirus infection. What these receptors recognize is not known. TCRdb used MiXCR to reprocess the reads, holding one entry per CDR3 protein. The sample includes approximately 220,000 distinct CDR3 sequences, about 38% of them seen just once. The input for sequencing was CD8+ T cells from cultured PBMCs, taken from culture after CMV antigen stimulation. These receptor sequences come from a human donor in good health (CMV status not recorded). Some clones in this sample may be carry-over from other donors' samples.

The chain carries TRBV18 and TRBJ2-1; a possible D gene is TRBD2 (6 bases). Per germline, CDR1 KGHSH and CDR2 LQKENI. The CDR3 runs 18 residues. Between the trimmed V and J ends, which lost 2 bases and 5 bases, there was a span of 22 bases. CDR3 protein: CASSPNTRRTGGHNEQFF. The CDR3 DNA sequence: TGTGCCAGCTCACCAAATACCCGCAGGACCGGGGGACACAATGAGCAGTTCTTC.

The V gene is TRBV12-3 or TRBV12-4, the J gene TRBJ2-1; 7 bases align to TRBD2. The CDR3 is 15 residues long. After removal of 6 bases from V and 1 base from J, the junction contained 6 bases not matched to a gene. The CDR3 region is CASRYSGHSYNEQFF. In DNA form, the CDR3 reads TGTGCCAGCAGATATAGCGGGCATTCCTACAATGAGCAGTTCTTC.

The genes are TRBV27 and TRBJ2-1; 16 nucleotides agree with TRBD2. CDR3 length: 17 residues. J gave up 4 bases and V 6 bases, and 6 bases lay outside the gene matches. Germline CDR1 reads MNHEY; CDR2 reads SMNVEV (reference sequence). The CDR3 sequence: CASSPGLAGGKYNEQFF. CDR3 DNA sequence: TGTGCCAGCAGCCCGGGACTAGCGGGAGGGAAATACAATGAGCAGTTCTTC.

This clonotype was seen a few times. The chain recombines TRBV7-6 with TRBJ2-2; 7 positions agree with TRBD1. The CDR3 spans 14 residues. Unmatched junction bases numbered 1, after V lost 5 bases and J lost 1 base. Germline CDR1 and CDR2: SGHVS and FNYEAQ. CDR3 nucleotides: TGTGCCAGCAGCGGGGACAGGAACACCGGGGAGCTGTTTTTT. Translation: CASSGDRNTGELFF.

This clonotype was detected a few times. V gene TRBV7-8 combines with J gene TRBJ1-3, with D maybe TRBD1 (5 bases). The CDR3 contains 17 residues. Germline lookup yields CDR1 SGHVS and CDR2 FQNEAQ. Trimming pared 1 base from V and 4 bases from J, leaving 17 bases between. CDR3 in amino acids: CASSLVLHRMTGNTIYF. DNA for the CDR3: TGTGCCAGCAGCTTAGTTCTTCACAGGATGACGGGAAACACCATATATTTT.

The genes are TRBV7-9 and TRBJ2-7; TRBD1 matches at 9 bases. Trimming cost V 5 bases and J 2 bases; bases outside gene matches: 7. This CDR3 has 15 amino acids. Germline lookup yields CDR1 SEHNR and CDR2 FQNEAQ (reference sequence). Here the CDR3 reads CASSHRDRDPYEQYF. The CDR3 DNA is TGTGCCAGCAGCCACCGGGACAGGGACCCCTACGAGCAGTACTTC.

The chain recombines TRBV28 with TRBJ2-1, with TRBD2 identical over 11 bases. This CDR3 region has 13 residues. Unmatched junction bases numbered 0, after V lost 9 bases and J lost 2 bases. Germline V gene sequence: CDR1 MDHEN, CDR2 SYDVKM. The chain's CDR3 is CASSGGAYNEQFF. The CDR3, as DNA: TGTGCCAGTAGCGGGGGGGCCTACAATGAGCAGTTCTTC.

Only a few counts were recorded for this clonotype. The chain is built from TRBV6-5 and TRBJ1-2; 7 bases line up with TRBD1. Germline assignment: CDR1 MNHEY and CDR2 SVGAGI. The CDR3 contains 14 residues. Trimming took 5 bases from V and 0 from J; bases not matched to a gene: 3. The CDR3 is CASSDTGANYGYTF. The CDR3 DNA reads TGTGCCAGCAGTGATACAGGGGCTAACTATGGCTACACCTTC.

This clonotype came up a few times. The chain carries TRBV7-9 and TRBJ2-7; D is perhaps TRBD1 or TRBD2 (5 bases each). Trimming removed 3 bases at V and 4 bases at J, with 7 bases between. Germline V gives CDR1 SEHNR, CDR2 FQNEAQ (reference sequence). This CDR3 region has 12 residues. CDR3 DNA: TGTGCCAGCAGCTTTGAGGGGTACGAGCAGTACTTC. Its protein product is CASSFEGYEQYF.

This clonotype has ten or more counts. This chain links TRBV7-6 with TRBJ1-1; TRBD1 matches 7 bases. V was clipped by 1 base and J by 4 bases; unmatched bases: 9. Per the germline V gene, CDR1 is SGHVS and CDR2 is FNYEAQ. This CDR3 spans 16 amino acids. The CDR3 coding sequence is TGTGCCAGCAGCTTAGTAGGGTCAGGGGGAGGCACTGAAGCTTTCTTT. It encodes CASSLVGSGGGTEAFF.

This clonotype occurred a few times. The rearrangement links TRBV19 to TRBJ2-2, with 9 bases identical to TRBD1. CDR1 and CDR2 (germline): LNHDA, SQIVND (reference sequence). The CDR3 totals 15 residues. Germline trimming cut 7 bases from V and 4 bases from J; bases unmatched to any gene: 7. In nucleotides, the CDR3 is TGTGCCAGTATCCAAGGACAGGGGCGCACCGGGGAGCTGTTTTTT. It yields the protein CASIQGQGRTGELFF.

The chain uses TRBV7-8 and TRBJ2-5; 14 bases align to TRBD2. Per germline, CDR1 SGHVS and CDR2 FQNEAQ. The CDR3 contains 17 residues. V lost 5 bases, J lost 2 bases, and 7 bases stayed unmatched. The CDR3 spells CASSPGLAGAIQETQYF. The CDR3 DNA follows: TGTGCCAGCAGCCCGGGACTAGCGGGAGCGATACAAGAGACCCAGTACTTC.

V usage is TRBV6-5 and J usage is TRBJ1-1; unclear D gene. The ends were cut back, 8 bases at V and 0 bases at J, with 16 bases in the middle. The germline CDR1 and CDR2 sequences are MNHEY and SVGAGI. The CDR3 length is 15 residues. The CDR3 bases are TGTGCCAGCTTCGATGTCAGACCAATGAACACTGAAGCTTTCTTT. Translated, it gives CASFDVRPMNTEAFF.

This clonotype was seen only a few times. The chain is built from TRBV27 and TRBJ2-2; TRBD2 matches 12 bases. J was trimmed by 1 base and V by 4 bases; bases with no gene match: 4. CDR3 size: 17 residues. Germline CDR1 reads MNHEY; CDR2 reads SMNVEV (reference sequence). DNA of the CDR3: TGTGCCAGCAGTTCCCTGACTAGCGGGGGGAACACCGGGGAGCTGTTTTTT. It codes for CASSSLTSGGNTGELFF.